Below, 8 T cell receptor beta chains from the same sample are listed, as sequenced in a study of cytomegalovirus exposure and HLA in healthy donors. The PCR employed 60 Vbeta primers together with 13 Jbeta primers. TCRdb's table, derived via immunoSEQ multiplex PCR, lists solely in-frame clones and lacks some. The repertoire holds 150,000 to 200,000 clones, with around 80% as singletons. What was sequenced was PBMCs. The origin of the receptors is a girl under 18 in good health and CMV-seropositive.

The genes are TRBV30 and TRBJ1-2; the match to TRBD1 covers 9 bases. CDR1 is GTSNPN, CDR2 SVGIG, per germline (reference sequence). The CDR3 covers 13 residues. Germline trimming cut 5 bases from V and 8 bases from J; bases unmatched to any gene: 9. The CDR3 here is CAWGQGIYRGYTF. CDR3 coding DNA: TGTGCCTGGGGACAGGGGATCTACCGGGGCTACACCTTC.

V gene TRBV9 combines with J gene TRBJ2-7; D is possibly TRBD2 (6 bases). Trimming shortened V by 0 bases and J by 3 bases, and 13 bases separated the two germline ends. Looked up from germline, CDR1 is SGDLS and CDR2 is YYNGEE. CDR3 length: 15 amino acids. In nucleotides, the CDR3 is TGTGCCAGCAGCGTAGGGTTAGCGGAACTCTACGAGCAGTACTTC. Its translation: CASSVGLAELYEQYF.

The genes are TRBV28 and TRBJ2-5, with 9 bases identical to TRBD2. The trim removed 0 bases at V and 4 bases at J, leaving 9 bases unmatched. The CDR3 contains 17 residues. Germline lookup yields CDR1 MDHEN and CDR2 SYDVKM. For the CDR3, the DNA is TGTGCCAGCAGTTTATGGGGCGGCGGGGGGGGTGGAGAGACCCAGTACTTC. It specifies CASSLWGGGGGGETQYF. The full variable domain, rest sourced from reference TRBV28 and TRBJ2-5, is DVKVTQSSRYLVKRTGEKVFLECVQDMDHENMFWYRQDPGLGLRLIYFSYDVKMKEKGDIPEGYSVSREKKERFSLILESASTNQTSMYLCASSLWGGGGGGETQYFGPGTRLLVL.

V and J are TRBV9 and TRBJ1-1; 10 bases are shared with TRBD1. CDR3 size: 15 residues. Germline CDR1 and CDR2: SGDLS and YYNGEE. V lost 4 bases, J lost 3 bases, and 6 bases stayed unmatched. DNA of the CDR3: TGTGCCAGCAGCACCCGACAGGGGGCGTACACTGAAGCTTTCTTT. Amino acids: CASSTRQGAYTEAFF.

The gene calls are TRBV5-4 and TRBJ2-5; 14 bases map to TRBD2. V trimming: 0 bases; J trimming: 0 bases; junction bases outside the gene matches: 1. From germline, CDR1 is SGHNT and CDR2 YYREEE (reference sequence). This CDR3 spans 17 amino acids. The chain's CDR3 is CASSLGLAGGYQETQYF. Here the CDR3 DNA reads TGTGCCAGCAGCTTGGGACTAGCGGGGGGGTACCAAGAGACCCAGTACTTC.

Comments on this clone: One junction end does not reproduce the germline sequence, and a read error may be involved. V is TRBV19 and J is TRBJ1-1, with D possibly matching TRBD1 (5 bases). The CDR3 consists of 14 residues. Germline V gene data show CDR1 as LNHDA and CDR2 as SQIVND (reference sequence). The CDR3 sequence: CASSIGATNTEAFF. CDR3 DNA sequence: TGTGCCAGTAGCATAGGGGCCACGAACACTGAAGCTTTCTTT.

This clone came up once. The chain couples TRBV9 to TRBJ1-6; D remains unclear. V lost 2 bases to trimming and J lost 9 bases, with 15 bases between them. Germline assignment: CDR1 SGDLS and CDR2 YYNGEE. This CDR3 is built from 15 residues. The CDR3 sequence: CASSVSVSAGSPLHF. Written as DNA, the CDR3 is TGTGCCAGCAGCGTCTCTGTCTCAGCGGGTTCACCCCTCCACTTT.

This clone has more than one count but fewer than ten. The chain is built from TRBV28 and TRBJ2-5; 9 bases map to TRBD1. V was clipped by 6 bases and J by 6 bases; unmatched bases: 5. CDR1 and CDR2 (germline): MDHEN, SYDVKM. The CDR3 consists of 13 residues. The CDR3 sequence: CASRGQGPKTQYF. Written as DNA, the CDR3 is TGTGCCAGCAGGGGACAGGGTCCAAAGACCCAGTACTTC.